This T cell receptor beta chain comes out of a study of cytomegalovirus exposure and HLA in healthy donors. The primer mix had 60 Vbeta and 13 Jbeta primers. Only in-frame clones appear in the TCRdb table, and some are missing; sequencing was by immunoSEQ multiplex PCR. The data hold around 64,000 clones, with 70% to 75% observed a single time. The CDR3 runs to 15 residues. Trimming removed 6 bases from V and 8 bases from J, with 19 bases in between. Germline CDR1 SGHTA, CDR2 FQGTGA. The material sequenced was PBMCs. The receptor was derived from a man aged 30-40 years in good health and CMV-seropositive. The chain combines TRBV7-3 with TRBJ2-2; tentatively, D is TRBD2 (5 bases). In DNA, the CDR3 is TGTGCCAGCAGTTCAGGAGGCACGAGAATGGGGGAGCTGTTTTTT. It encodes CASSSGGTRMGELFF.